These T cell receptor beta chains were read from a single sample in a study of blood T cell repertoires in COVID-19. Using immunoSEQ multiplex PCR, the repertoire was profiled, and TCRdb retains in-frame clones only, with some absent. The data hold tens of thousands of clones, with 84% observed a single time. Sequencing was carried out using peripheral blood. Source of these receptors: a woman between 50 and 59 years old with acute or convalescent COVID-19. The CDR3 runs from the conserved cysteine through the conserved F or W. A D gene is named only where the DNA matches it firmly. Clone size appears in some rows only: once, few, many, or a class for an expanded clone.

abundance	d_gene	v_gene	j_gene	CDR3aa	CDR3nt
.	.	TRBV9	TRBJ2-2	CASLADTGELFF	TGTGCCTCACTAGCAGACACCGGGGAGCTGTTTTTT
.	TRBD1	TRBV28	TRBJ1-1	CASSIRQGSGTEAFF	TGTGCCAGCAGTATCAGACAGGGCTCCGGGACTGAAGCTTTCTTT
.	.	TRBV9	TRBJ2-1	CASSGAGSSYNEQFF	TGTGCCAGCAGCGGAGCAGGGTCCTCTTACAATGAGCAGTTCTTC
.	TRBD2	TRBV7-2	TRBJ2-3	CASSFSGGTDTQYF	TGTGCCAGCAGCTTTAGCGGGGGGACAGATACGCAGTATTTT
.	TRBD2	TRBV3-1/TRBV3-2	TRBJ2-3	CASSQVVSGGAGTQYF	TGTGCCAGCAGCCAAGTAGTCAGCGGGGGGGCAGGGACGCAGTATTTT
.	TRBD2	TRBV5-1	TRBJ2-1	CASSLAPSGGANEQFF	TGCGCCAGCAGCTTGGCCCCAAGCGGGGGGGCTAATGAGCAGTTCTTC
.	TRBD1	TRBV30	TRBJ1-2	CAWSRDRGFGYGYTF	TGTGCCTGGAGCCGGGACAGGGGGTTCGGCTATGGCTACACCTTC
many	.	TRBV27	TRBJ2-3	CASSSFAGSTDTQYF	TGTGCCAGCAGTTCCTTTGCGGGGAGCACAGATACGCAGTATTTT
.	TRBD2	TRBV6-2/TRBV6-3	TRBJ2-2	CASTPIRTSGSSGELFF	TGTGCCAGCACCCCTATTCGGACTAGCGGGAGTAGCGGGGAGCTGTTTTTT
.	.	TRBV30	TRBJ1-2	CAWSVLGPYGYTF	TGTGCCTGGAGTGTACTTGGGCCCTATGGCTACACCTTC
.	TRBD1	TRBV5-4	TRBJ1-6	CASSLEGQGRASPLHF	TGTGCCAGCAGCTTGGAAGGACAGGGGAGGGCTTCACCCCTCCACTTT
once	TRBD1	TRBV28	TRBJ2-6	CASEGQGTGGANVLTF	TGTGCCAGCGAGGGACAGGGGACTGGTGGGGCCAACGTCCTGACTTTC
.	TRBD1	TRBV27	TRBJ1-5	CASSLRGTGKQPQHF	TGTGCCAGCAGTTTAAGGGGGACAGGGAAACAGCCCCAGCATTTT
.	.	TRBV19	TRBJ1-5	CASKGLGGGKGNQPQHF	TGTGCCAGTAAAGGCCTCGGCGGAGGGAAGGGGAATCAGCCCCAGCATTTT
.	.	TRBV6-2/TRBV6-3	TRBJ1-5	CASSTGPQPQHF	TGTGCCAGCAGTACAGGGCCCCAGCCCCAGCATTTT
once	.	TRBV27	TRBJ2-3	CASSSYTDTQYF	TGTGCCAGCAGCAGTTACACAGATACGCAGTATTTT
once	.	TRBV7-2	TRBJ1-5	CASSTRRAPDFYSNQPQHF	TGTGCCAGCAGCACAAGGAGGGCCCCTGACTTTTATAGCAATCAGCCCCAGCATTTT
.	.	TRBV19	TRBJ2-5	CASSIVLSLSAQYF	TGTGCCAGTAGTATAGTTCTCTCACTAAGTGCCCAGTACTTC
.	.	TRBV15	TRBJ1-2	CATSPRGRDNYGYTF	TGTGCCACCAGCCCCCGGGGAAGGGATAACTATGGCTACACCTTC
.	.	TRBV5-1	TRBJ2-3	CASSFIAGKKDTQYF	TGCGCCAGCAGCTTTATAGCAGGGAAGAAGGATACGCAGTATTTT
.	TRBD1	TRBV7-6	TRBJ2-7	CASSSLRDRPSYEQYF	TGTGCCAGCAGCTCACTCCGGGACAGGCCCTCCTACGAGCAGTACTTC
.	TRBD1	TRBV29-1	TRBJ2-3	CSVDVDRVDTQYF	TGCAGCGTTGACGTGGACAGGGTTGATACGCAGTATTTT
.	TRBD2	TRBV5-4	TRBJ2-3	CASSRPPTSGADTQYF	TGTGCCAGCAGCCGTCCGCCAACTAGCGGTGCAGATACGCAGTATTTT
.	TRBD2	TRBV7-6	TRBJ2-4	CASSPDIAGGQRSQYF	TGTGCCAGCAGCCCCGATATAGCGGGGGGCCAACGTAGTCAGTACTTC